This passage covers 25 T cell receptor beta chains from one sample sequenced in a study of shared clonotypes between healthy human individuals. Sequenced by immunoSEQ multiplex PCR; TCRdb stores in-frame clones only, minus some. The sample shows over a million clones, about 75% of them seen only once. The specimen sequenced was memory CD4+ T cells sorted from blood. Subset noted: CD45RA-negative fraction. The receptor source for this set is a man aged 18 to 29 in good health.

J is TRBJ2-3 and V is TRBV5-4, with 11 bases that match TRBD2. V lost 1 base, J lost 2 bases, and 6 bases stayed unmatched. Germline V CDR1 and CDR2: SGHNT, YYREEE (reference sequence). CDR3 length equals 17 residues. CDR3 loop: CASSLKLAGGFTDTQYF. In DNA form, the CDR3 reads TGTGCCAGCAGCTTGAAGCTAGCGGGAGGTTTCACAGATACGCAGTATTTT.

This clone came up a few times. The chain recombines TRBV29-1 with TRBJ1-6, with a tentative D call TRBD1 (5 bases). Trimming took off 1 base at V and 12 bases at J, with 16 bases between the two ends. Germline loops: CDR1 SQVTM, CDR2 ANQGSEA. The CDR3 covers 14 residues. The CDR3 DNA reads as TGCAGCGTTGAAGTCGGATTGAACGGGGGACCCCTCCACTTT. Translation gives CSVEVGLNGGPLHF.

With regard to this clone: This CDR3 is also generated by other DNA sequences in the sample. This chain links TRBV11-2 with TRBJ2-5, with 8 bases aligning to TRBD2. CDR3 length: 15 amino acids. The germline CDR1 and CDR2 sequences are SGHAT and FQNNGV. The junction had 3 bases not matched to a gene; V was cut back by 1 base and J by 2 bases. The DNA for the CDR3 is TGTGCCAGCAGCTTAGTCCGGGGGGGACAAGAGACCCAGTACTTC. Protein: CASSLVRGGQETQYF.

This chain links TRBV2 with TRBJ2-2, with TRBD2 identical over 7 bases. With V trimmed by 5 bases and J by 5 bases, 17 bases remained unmatched. The CDR3 is made up of 18 amino acids. Germline assignment: CDR1 SNHLY and CDR2 FYNNEI. Here the CDR3 reads CASSWTRTGEARTGELFF. CDR3 nucleotides: TGTGCCAGCAGTTGGACTAGGACCGGGGAAGCCAGGACCGGGGAGCTGTTTTTT.

This clone was counted a few times. The chain is built from TRBV30 and TRBJ1-1; D uncertain. This CDR3 has 11 amino acids. CDR1 is GTSNPN and CDR2 is SVGIG in the germline V gene (reference sequence). Trimming cost V 5 bases and J 1 base, with 5 bases left between them. This CDR3 is CAWVGNTEAFF. The CDR3 DNA is TGTGCCTGGGTTGGGAACACTGAAGCTTTCTTT.

The V gene is TRBV5-1, the J gene TRBJ2-7, with 8 bases that match TRBD2. This CDR3 has 14 amino acids. The germline gives CDR1 SGHRS, CDR2 YFSETQ. V shed 0 bases, J shed 6 bases, and the junction held 5 bases outside the gene matches. Here the CDR3 DNA reads TGCGCCAGCAGCTTGGGCCGGGAGGGGATCGAGCAGTACTTC. As protein: CASSLGREGIEQYF.

This sequence joins TRBV7-9 and TRBJ1-2; TRBD1 matches at 9 bases. The CDR3 totals 15 residues. Germline values: CDR1 SEHNR, CDR2 FQNEAQ (reference sequence). The V segment lost 3 bases and the J segment 3 bases; nucleotides outside the gene matches: 5. CDR3: CASSLNRGRDYGYTF. The CDR3 region has the DNA TGTGCCAGCAGCTTGAACAGGGGGCGCGACTATGGCTACACCTTC.

V gene TRBV28 combines with J gene TRBJ2-7, with a possible D match to TRBD1 (5 bases). V gave up 4 bases and J gave up 0 bases, with 13 bases separating them. CDR3 size: 15 residues. The germline gives CDR1 MDHEN, CDR2 SYDVKM. For the CDR3, the DNA is TGTGCCAGCAGTTCCCCACAGGAGAGCTCCTACGAGCAGTACTTC. Encoded protein: CASSSPQESSYEQYF. The full variable domain, rest sourced from reference TRBV28 and TRBJ2-7, is DVKVTQSSRYLVKRTGEKVFLECVQDMDHENMFWYRQDPGLGLRLIYFSYDVKMKEKGDIPEGYSVSREKKERFSLILESASTNQTSMYLCASSSPQESSYEQYFGPGTRLTVT.

The chain couples TRBV10-3 to TRBJ2-2, with 9 bases lining up with TRBD1. This CDR3 is 15 amino acids long. With 6 bases clipped from V and 4 bases from J, the junction kept 6 bases outside the gene matches. Germline assignment: CDR1 ENHRY and CDR2 SYGVKD. CDR3 loop: CAIRPTGGSTGELFF. The CDR3 DNA reads TGTGCCATCAGGCCGACAGGGGGAAGCACCGGGGAGCTGTTTTTT.

This clone was picked up one time. The rearrangement links TRBV5-1 to TRBJ1-6; D gene uncertain. The germline gives CDR1 SGHRS, CDR2 YFSETQ. V dropped 0 bases and J dropped 7 bases, with 5 bases sitting between them. This CDR3 is 13 amino acids long. CDR3 protein: CASSLALNSPLHF. DNA for the CDR3: TGCGCCAGCAGCTTGGCCCTCAATTCACCCCTCCACTTT.

This clone was seen a handful of times. This chain uses TRBV4-1 with TRBJ1-2, with 10 bases matching TRBD1. Germline CDR1 and CDR2: MGHRA and YSYEKL. The CDR3 is 14 amino acids. V trimming: 4 bases; J trimming: 6 bases; junction bases outside the gene matches: 5. The CDR3: CASSLRQGADGYTF. For the CDR3, the DNA is TGCGCCAGCAGCCTACGACAGGGGGCCGATGGCTACACCTTC.

This clone was observed a few times. The chain links TRBV6-1 to TRBJ1-6; D gene ambiguous. The CDR3 has 20 amino acids. Germline V gives CDR1 MNHNS, CDR2 SASEGT. With 2 bases removed from V and 5 bases from J, the gap between germline ends came to 25 bases. The CDR3 coding sequence is TGTGCCAGCAGTGAATATGGCGAGGGTTGGCTCTTAAGGGATAATTCACCCCTCCACTTT. Encoded protein: CASSEYGEGWLLRDNSPLHF.

This clone showed up many times. V and J are TRBV30 and TRBJ2-1; D tentatively fits TRBD1 or TRBD2 (5 bases each). Germline CDR1 GTSNPN, CDR2 SVGIG (reference sequence). This CDR3 is built from 15 residues. V lost 2 bases, J lost 5 bases, and 16 bases lay in between. The CDR3 here is CAWSPDYQGNNEQFF. CDR3 nucleotides: TGTGCCTGGAGTCCTGACTATCAGGGAAACAATGAGCAGTTCTTC.

This clone came up many times. The V and J genes are TRBV10-3 and TRBJ2-1; 7 bases match TRBD2. Germline V gives CDR1 ENHRY, CDR2 SYGVKD. V shed 4 bases, J shed 6 bases, and the junction held 3 bases outside the gene matches. The CDR3 has 13 amino acids. CDR3 residues: CAISVGTINEQFF. In DNA form, the CDR3 reads TGTGCCATCAGTGTAGGGACTATCAATGAGCAGTTCTTC.

The chain recombines TRBV18 with TRBJ2-7; D might be TRBD1 (5 bases). Germline V gives CDR1 KGHSH, CDR2 LQKENI. CDR3 length: 13 residues. Trimming stripped 6 bases from V and 6 bases from J, with 15 bases between. CDR3 region: CASSPSQGFEQYF. CDR3 sequence (DNA): TGTGCCAGCTCCCCCTCTCAGGGCTTCGAGCAGTACTTC.

The V call is TRBV5-4, the J call TRBJ1-1, with 7 nucleotides matching TRBD1. Germline CDR1 is SGHNT and CDR2 is YYREEE (reference sequence). Trimming cost V 4 bases and J 0 bases; bases outside gene matches: 6. CDR3 length: 15 residues. Here the CDR3 reads CASSRQGGMNTEAFF. In DNA, the CDR3 is TGTGCCAGCAGCCGCCAGGGGGGGATGAACACTGAAGCTTTCTTT.

The gene calls are TRBV28 and TRBJ1-3, with D hard to call. CDR1 and CDR2 from the germline V gene are MDHEN and SYDVKM. The germline V and J ends were trimmed by 6 bases and 0 bases, with 3 bases remaining between them. The CDR3 length is 12 residues. CDR3 nucleotides: TGTGCCAGCAGGCGCTCTGGAAACACCATATATTTT. This translates into CASRRSGNTIYF.

Only a few counts were recorded for this clone. The identical CDR3 is also encoded by other nucleotide sequences in the sample. V gene TRBV2 combines with J gene TRBJ1-5, with D perhaps TRBD1 (5 bases). Germline CDR1 reads SNHLY; CDR2 reads FYNNEI. This CDR3 has 15 amino acids. V lost 6 bases to trimming and J lost 1 base, with 13 bases between them. CDR3 in DNA: TGTGCCAGCAGGGTGGACCGGGGGAGCAATCAGCCCCAGCATTTT. Its translation is CASRVDRGSNQPQHF.

In its sample, this clone was seen once. The chain couples TRBV9 to TRBJ1-1; D gene unclear. Germline V lookup: CDR1 SGDLS, CDR2 YYNGEE. The CDR3 has 13 residues. V lost 4 bases to trimming and J lost 3 bases, with 10 bases between them. CDR3 protein: CASSPDFYTEAFF. CDR3 nucleotides: TGTGCCAGCAGCCCCGACTTTTACACTGAAGCTTTCTTT.

Here the CDR3 reads CASIRGTGGLGENTEAFF. As DNA, the CDR3 is TGTGCCAGCATCCGAGGGACAGGGGGTTTGGGGGAGAACACTGAAGCTTTCTTT. V and J are TRBV27 and TRBJ1-1; TRBD1 matches at 11 bases. Trimming removed 7 bases from V and 1 base from J; junction bases left unmatched: 14. Per the germline V gene, CDR1 is MNHEY and CDR2 is SMNVEV (reference sequence). The CDR3 length is 18 residues.

The chain combines TRBV10-1 with TRBJ2-7; D is undetermined. The CDR3 has 16 residues. Germline lookup yields CDR1 WNHNN and CDR2 SYGVQD (reference sequence). V was clipped by 4 bases and J by 0 bases, with 16 bases between them. CDR3 region: CASSGGSARSSYEQYF. The CDR3 DNA reads TGCGCCAGCAGTGGGGGATCCGCCCGGAGCTCCTACGAGCAGTACTTC.

V is TRBV5-1 and J is TRBJ2-5; D unresolved. Germline V gives CDR1 SGHRS, CDR2 YFSETQ. The CDR3 has 13 residues. Trimming pared 4 bases from V and 0 bases from J, leaving 7 bases between. The CDR3 region has the DNA TGCGCCAGCAGCCCAGGCTACCAAGAGACCCAGTACTTC. Translated, it gives CASSPGYQETQYF.

V is TRBV28 and J is TRBJ1-5; TRBD1 agrees at 11 bases. The germline CDR1 and CDR2 sequences are MDHEN and SYDVKM. The CDR3 has 16 amino acids. The V and J ends lost 6 bases and 5 bases, in that order; junction bases with no gene match: 9. DNA for the CDR3: TGTGCCAGCAGCCTTCCGGGGACAGGGGGGTATCAGCCCCAGCATTTT. Translating gives CASSLPGTGGYQPQHF.

This clone has only a few counts. CDR3: CASSLDPQGQAFF. CDR3 DNA sequence: TGTGCCAGCAGCTTGGATCCTCAAGGTCAAGCTTTCTTT. The chain uses TRBV5-4 and TRBJ1-1; no clear D gene. CDR1 and CDR2 (germline): SGHNT, YYREEE (reference sequence). The CDR3 has 13 amino acids. V was shortened by 0 bases and J by 9 bases, with 12 bases between the two germline ends.

The rearrangement links TRBV5-1 to TRBJ2-3; 7 bases align to TRBD1. Trimming removed 2 bases from V and 0 bases from J; junction bases left unmatched: 9. Germline V gene sequence: CDR1 SGHRS, CDR2 YFSETQ. This CDR3 has 17 residues. The DNA for the CDR3 is TGCGCCAGCAGCTTTTTATCCGGGACAGCCAGCACAGATACGCAGTATTTT. It is translated as CASSFLSGTASTDTQYF. Based on the CDR3 plus reference TRBV5-1 and TRBJ2-3, the full variable domain is KAGVTQTPRYLIKTRGQQVTLSCSPISGHRSVSWYQQTPGQGLQFLFEYFSETQRNKGNFPGRFSGRQFSNSRSEMNVSTLELGDSALYLCASSFLSGTASTDTQYFGPGTRLTVL.